This T cell receptor (beta chain) was captured in a study of monozygotic twins with inflammatory bowel disease (dated by TCRdb to the late 2010s). About the study as a whole: A total of approximately 28 monozygotic twin pairs were included in the full study, comprising nine German pairs (four IBD-concordant, five IBD-discordant) and 19 IBD-discordant Danish pairs. Disease-associated traits were sought mainly through comparisons between IBD patients and their genetically identical healthy co-twins within discordant pairs. Each individual had, on average, about 151 000 unique TCRalpha sequences and 181 000 unique TCRbeta sequences available for analysis.

The library was generated by 5' RACE. Each TCR library was prepared from 3,000 to 4,500 ng of total RNA. For each sample, cDNA synthesis with SMARTScribe reverse transcriptase was split into eight separate reactions. During cDNA synthesis, template switching introduced unique molecular identifiers that contained a 6-nucleotide sample barcode. Two nested PCRs of about 16 and 10 cycles amplified the TCRalpha and TCRbeta cDNA, and bead purification followed each PCR. Before amplification, cDNA was treated with uracil DNA-glycosylase and purified using the QIAquick PCR purification kit. The second PCR was the step at which Illumina TruSeq-compatible adapters and sample-specific barcodes were added. TapeStation and Qubit were used to check library quality and concentration, and around 5.3 ng of each library was pooled. The pooled libraries were sequenced with 2 x 100 bp reads and custom sequencing primers on an Illumina HiSeq2500 single-index Rapid Run. On the study's bioinformatics: MiGEC version 1.2.6 was used for UMI-based consensus assembly, which corrected PCR and sequencing errors. MiXCR version 2.1.1 handled V(D)J alignment, clonotype assembly and CDR3 extraction. To normalise gene usage, clonotype sharing and MAIT/NKT TCR abundance, the top 1000, 10 000 and 20 000 clonotypes in each sample were analysed. After downsampling to 27 000 UMIs, diversity was calculated as the inverse Simpson index using the vegan R package. Paired Mann-Whitney U tests were applied to discordant twin pairs, with Benjamini-Hochberg correction for multiple testing. With the reads reprocessed by TCRdb, a single entry stands for each CDR3 protein sequence and no DNA is reported. TCRdb's processing, not the authors', yielded these V and J calls. This sample's table lists around 210,000 distinct CDR3 sequences. The ten top clones hold around 7.7% of the sample.

Reading from cysteine to phenylalanine, the CDR3 counts 15 amino acids. The DNA is unrecorded. The germline V gene provides CDR1 SGHTA and CDR2 FQGNSA. Study-level results and caveats: Measured by the inverse Simpson index, TCRbeta repertoire diversity was lower in IBD patients than in their healthy co-twins. Different T cell subtypes could not be distinguished in the analysis. IBD patients shared fewer clonotypes with other individuals than healthy twins did, most markedly in patients showing signs of disease activity. Differing immunosuppressive treatments among patients may have added background noise and inter-individual variability to the repertoires. No difference in repertoire similarity was observed between concordant and discordant twins, possibly owing to limited statistical power. No single strong signal or clonotype linked to IBD turned up in the results, so the idea that one exists was not supported.

Remarks on this clonotype: What antigen it recognizes has not been identified.

From each donor, an approximately 2.5 ml peripheral blood sample was drawn into PAXgene tubes and stored at -80 degrees C. Without any T cell sorting, total RNA was extracted from whole blood using the PAXgene blood miRNA kit on an automated QIAcube. Peripheral blood from monozygotic twin pairs who were concordant or discordant for inflammatory bowel disease underwent deep TCRalpha and TCRbeta repertoire profiling using unique molecular barcoding. Smoking habits were recorded for all twin pairs, with individuals classified as current, former or never smokers. Recombination linked TRBV7-2 to TRBJ2-2; absent DNA, TCRdb's TRBD1 call cannot be checked. Sequencing was performed on blood. The TCR sequence derives from a human donor with ulcerative colitis or Crohn's disease, or a healthy co-twin of an affected twin (not recorded which). The CDR3 in this case is CASRGGGGNTGELFF. The entire variable domain, with the stretches around the CDR3 drawn from the reference TRBV7-2 and TRBJ2-2 proteins, is GAGVSQSPSNKVTEKGKDVELRCDPISGHTALYWYRQSLGQGLEFLIYFQGNSAPDKSGLPSDRFSAERTGGSVSTLTIQRTQQEDSAVYLCASRGGGGNTGELFFGEGSRLTVL.